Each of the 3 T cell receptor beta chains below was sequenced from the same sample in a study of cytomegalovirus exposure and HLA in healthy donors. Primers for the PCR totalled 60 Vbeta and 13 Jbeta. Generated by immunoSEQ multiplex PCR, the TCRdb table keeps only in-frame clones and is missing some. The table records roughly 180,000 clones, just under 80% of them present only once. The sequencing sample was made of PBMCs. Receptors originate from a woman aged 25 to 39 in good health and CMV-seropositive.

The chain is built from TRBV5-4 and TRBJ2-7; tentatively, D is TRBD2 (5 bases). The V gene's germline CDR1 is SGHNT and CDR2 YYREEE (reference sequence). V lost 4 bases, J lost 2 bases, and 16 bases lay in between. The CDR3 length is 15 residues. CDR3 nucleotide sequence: TGTGCCAGCAGCCCCCGGCCCCGAGGGACCTACGAGCAGTACTTC. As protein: CASSPRPRGTYEQYF.

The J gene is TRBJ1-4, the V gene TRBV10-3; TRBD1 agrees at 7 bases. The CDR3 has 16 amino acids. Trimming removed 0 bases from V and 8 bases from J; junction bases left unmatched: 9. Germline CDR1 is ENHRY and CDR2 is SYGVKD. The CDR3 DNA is TGTGCCATCAGTGAGTCGAAGGGAAGGGGGCGCGAAAAACTGTTTTTT. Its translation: CAISESKGRGREKLFF.

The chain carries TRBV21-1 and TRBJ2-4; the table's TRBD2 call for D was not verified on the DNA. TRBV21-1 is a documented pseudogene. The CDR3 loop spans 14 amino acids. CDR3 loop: CASSRGGAKNIQYF. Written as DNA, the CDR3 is TGTGCCAGCAGCAGAGGCGGGGCCAAAAACATTCAGTACTTC.